This T cell receptor (beta chain) was found in a study of T cells in Graves' hyperthyroidism and ophthalmopathy. Broader study findings: Progression to ophthalmopathy was predicted a median of approximately 6.4 months early.

Germline V gene sequence: CDR1 DFQATT, CDR2 SNEGSKA (reference sequence). The CDR3 is made up of 16 amino acids. Trimming shortened V by 0 bases and J by 6 bases, and 18 bases separated the two germline ends. Exclusion of patients followed from uncontrolled infection, other autoimmune disease, pregnancy or lactation. This clonotype was seen only a few times. The antigen is not known. Amplification targeted TCR beta CDR3 regions from RNA transcripts. First-round RT-PCR with HTBI primers amplified the TCR CDR3 region. TCRdb analysed the multiplex PCR reads with MiXCR anew, one entry per CDR3 protein. The table has approximately 360,000 distinct CDR3 sequences, 15% to 18% seen once; the top ten hold about 30%.

The chain combines TRBV20-1 with TRBJ2-1, with D uncertain. Source material: blood. This sequence was found in a woman younger than 35 with Graves' hyperthyroidism that later progressed to Graves' ophthalmopathy. The CDR3 region has the DNA TGCAGTGCTAGAGATCGGGCCTCCTATATCCCCAATGAGCAGTTCTTC. Translated, it gives CSARDRASYIPNEQFF.